The rows below give T cell receptor beta chains drawn from one sample of a study of blood T cell repertoires in COVID-19. The assay was immunoSEQ multiplex PCR, and TCRdb's table has in-frame clones only and misses some. Of about 150,000 clones listed, 80% are singletons. Sequencing used peripheral blood. The source is a man aged 60 to 75 with acute or convalescent COVID-19. CDR3s include the opening cysteine and the closing phenylalanine or tryptophan. The order of the fields is D gene, J gene, V gene, clone size, CDR3 protein, CDR3 DNA. The D gene is left open where the match is weak. Size values are once, few and many counts, or a class for expanded clones, and some rows have none.

. | TRBJ1-2 | TRBV18 | . | CASSSMGATNYGYTF | TGTGCCAGCTCATCTATGGGGGCCACTAACTATGGCTACACCTTC
. | TRBJ1-2 | TRBV18 | . | CASSPTEEYGYTF | TGTGCCAGCTCACCGACGGAGGAGTATGGCTACACCTTC
TRBD1 | TRBJ2-7 | TRBV4-1 | . | CASSQAGGYSYEQYF | TGCGCCAGCAGCCAGGCAGGGGGCTACTCCTACGAGCAGTACTTC
TRBD1 | TRBJ1-6 | TRBV2 | . | CASSSGTGGSPLHF | TGTGCCAGCAGTTCTGGGACAGGGGGTTCACCCCTCCACTTT
TRBD2 | TRBJ2-3 | TRBV28 | . | CASSLRGAGTDTQYF | TGTGCCAGCAGTTTGCGGGGGGCGGGCACAGATACGCAGTATTTT
TRBD2 | TRBJ2-7 | TRBV9 | . | CASSLTGTSGYEQYF | TGTGCCAGCAGCCTCACCGGGACTAGCGGCTACGAGCAGTACTTC
TRBD2 | TRBJ2-7 | TRBV7-9 | . | CASSPGLAKEQYF | TGTGCCAGCAGCCCCGGACTAGCCAAAGAGCAGTACTTC
. | TRBJ1-5 | TRBV6-2/TRBV6-3 | . | CASSWGGLGNQPQHF | TGTGCCAGCAGTTGGGGAGGGTTAGGCAATCAGCCCCAGCATTTT
TRBD2 | TRBJ2-1 | TRBV7-9 | few | CASSQGLAGGLLYNEQFF | TGTGCCAGCAGCCAGGGGCTAGCGGGGGGTCTCCTCTACAATGAGCAGTTCTTC
TRBD1 | TRBJ2-3 | TRBV6-6 | . | CASSRRPGTGKIDTQYF | TGTGCCAGCAGTCGCCGCCCCGGGACAGGGAAGATCGATACGCAGTATTTT
. | TRBJ1-5 | TRBV5-8 | . | CASSSVKFFGLNQPQHF | TGTGCCAGCAGCTCTGTCAAGTTCTTTGGACTCAATCAGCCCCAGCATTTT
. | TRBJ1-1 | TRBV5-1 | . | CASSLGQTLLDTEAFF | TGCGCCAGCAGCTTAGGACAGACCCTATTGGACACTGAAGCTTTCTTT
. | TRBJ2-1 | TRBV6-2/TRBV6-3 | . | CASSYSMGSGRSSYNEQFF | TGTGCCAGCAGTTACTCGATGGGCTCGGGGAGAAGCTCCTACAATGAGCAGTTCTTC
TRBD2 | TRBJ2-1 | TRBV5-4 | . | CASSGEGGSSYNEQFF | TGTGCCAGCAGCGGGGAGGGCGGGAGCTCCTACAATGAGCAGTTCTTC
TRBD2 | TRBJ2-2 | TRBV11-2 | . | CASSLLSGRGTGELFF | TGTGCCAGCAGCTTGTTGAGCGGGAGGGGCACCGGGGAGCTGTTTTTT
TRBD1 | TRBJ1-2 | TRBV19 | . | CASRRDSADYGYTF | TGTGCCAGTAGAAGGGACAGCGCGGACTATGGCTACACCTTC
. | TRBJ2-3 | TRBV19 | . | CASSMGGYTDTQYF | TGTGCCAGTAGTATGGGGGGATATACAGATACGCAGTATTTT
TRBD1 | TRBJ2-4 | TRBV3-1/TRBV3-2 | . | CASSQRTGGTKNIQYF | TGTGCCAGCAGCCAACGGACAGGGGGAACCAAAAACATTCAGTACTTC
. | TRBJ2-7 | TRBV5-1 | once | CASSPGPGHGAYEQYF | TGCGCCAGCAGCCCTGGACCGGGACACGGAGCCTACGAGCAGTACTTC
TRBD1 | TRBJ2-3 | TRBV27 | . | CASRFPGQTTDTQYF | TGTGCCAGCAGATTCCCGGGACAGACCACAGATACGCAGTATTTT
. | TRBJ1-2 | TRBV7-9 | . | CASGPRTTNYGYTF | TGTGCCAGCGGGCCGCGAACAACGAACTATGGCTACACCTTC
TRBD1 | TRBJ1-3 | TRBV3-1/TRBV3-2 | . | CASSPETGRNTIYF | TGTGCCAGCAGCCCCGAGACAGGGCGAAACACCATATATTTT
. | TRBJ2-7 | TRBV21-1 | . | CASRPDGTYEQYF | TGTGCCAGCAGGCCTGACGGGACCTACGAGCAGTACTTC
. | TRBJ1-3 | TRBV28 | few | CASSLIGVGGYGNTIYF | TGTGCCAGCAGTTTAATCGGGGTCGGGGGTTACGGAAACACCATATATTTT
. | TRBJ1-2 | TRBV6-5 | . | CASSFSGPKWGYTF | TGTGCCAGCAGTTTTTCAGGCCCTAAGTGGGGCTACACCTTC
. | TRBJ2-7 | TRBV5-5 | . | CASSLGQGTTYEQYF | TGTGCCAGCAGCTTGGGTCAGGGGACTACTTACGAGCAGTACTTC
. | TRBJ2-1 | TRBV2 | . | CASGGTVVDGQFF | TGTGCCAGCGGGGGGACAGTTGTCGACGGGCAGTTCTTC
. | TRBJ1-2 | TRBV15 | . | CATSKREGRGGYTF | TGTGCCACCAGCAAAAGGGAGGGGCGGGGTGGCTACACCTTC
. | TRBJ1-1 | TRBV3-1/TRBV3-2 | . | CASSHRLMNTEAFF | TGTGCCAGCAGCCATAGACTGATGAACACTGAAGCTTTCTTT
. | TRBJ2-5 | TRBV5-1 | . | CASSARGGGPGETQYF | TGCGCCAGCAGCGCCCGCGGCGGGGGCCCGGGGGAGACCCAGTACTTC
TRBD2 | TRBJ2-5 | TRBV11-2 | . | CASRPRRGVQETQYF | TGTGCCAGCAGACCAAGGCGGGGGGTCCAAGAGACCCAGTACTTC
. | TRBJ1-5 | TRBV12-3/TRBV12-4 | . | CASSSQGQPQHF | TGTGCCAGCAGTTCTCAGGGCCAGCCCCAGCATTTT
TRBD1 | TRBJ1-1 | TRBV6-1 | . | CASSDDRGRGTEAFF | TGTGCCAGCAGTGACGACAGGGGGCGAGGTACTGAAGCTTTCTTT
TRBD2 | TRBJ2-1 | TRBV7-8 | . | CASSLGPAGGQVEQFF | TGTGCCAGCAGCTTAGGGCCGGCGGGGGGGCAAGTTGAGCAGTTCTTC
TRBD1 | TRBJ1-3 | TRBV18 | once | CASSPQSTFTGTAIYF | TGTGCCAGCTCACCACAGTCGACCTTTACAGGGACAGCCATATATTTT
. | TRBJ1-1 | TRBV9 | . | CASSVERGSTEAFF | TGTGCCAGCAGCGTAGAGAGAGGGTCCACTGAAGCTTTCTTT
TRBD1 | TRBJ1-5 | TRBV5-6 | . | CASSPRGQAQPQHF | TGTGCCAGCAGCCCAAGGGGACAGGCTCAGCCCCAGCATTTT
TRBD2 | TRBJ2-7 | TRBV7-2 | . | CASSAGLAGPYEQYF | TGTGCCAGCAGCGCCGGACTAGCGGGGCCCTACGAGCAGTACTTC
. | TRBJ2-1 | TRBV2 | once | CASSEINSYNEQFF | TGTGCCAGCAGTGAGATAAACAGTTACAATGAGCAGTTCTTC
. | TRBJ2-5 | TRBV6-6 | . | CASSYQDLRQETQYF | TGTGCCAGCAGTTATCAAGATCTGCGGCAAGAGACCCAGTACTTC
TRBD1 | TRBJ2-7 | TRBV27 | . | CASKRQGVGLEQYF | TGTGCCAGCAAGCGACAGGGAGTGGGTCTGGAGCAGTACTTC
. | TRBJ2-3 | TRBV7-2 | . | CASSLASRVTDTQYF | TGTGCCAGCAGCTTAGCGAGTCGGGTCACAGATACGCAGTATTTT
TRBD1 | TRBJ2-7 | TRBV10-3 | . | CASDPGQGLYEQYF | TGTGCCAGCGACCCGGGACAGGGACTATACGAGCAGTACTTC
. | TRBJ1-6 | TRBV18 | . | CASSRGKDTGSPLHF | TGTGCCAGCTCCCGGGGGAAGGACACGGGTTCACCCCTCCACTTT
. | TRBJ2-1 | TRBV28 | few | CATSSPMDIYNEQFF | TGTGCCACCTCTTCCCCCATGGACATTTACAATGAGCAGTTCTTC
. | TRBJ2-1 | TRBV12-3/TRBV12-4 | . | CASSLGGIQFF | TGTGCCAGCAGTTTAGGAGGGATACAGTTCTTC
TRBD1 | TRBJ2-1 | TRBV5-1 | . | CASSGGQGSYNEQFF | TGCGCCAGCAGCGGTGGACAGGGTTCCTACAATGAGCAGTTCTTC
. | TRBJ2-4 | TRBV19 | . | CASSIRSRAKNIQYF | TGTGCCAGTAGTATCCGGTCCCGAGCCAAAAACATTCAGTACTTC
TRBD2 | TRBJ2-2 | TRBV3-1/TRBV3-2 | . | CASSPFGLAGRTGELFF | TGTGCCAGCAGCCCATTCGGACTAGCGGGAAGGACCGGGGAGCTGTTTTTT
. | TRBJ2-5 | TRBV5-6 | . | CASSLAWSGPYQETQYF | TGTGCCAGCAGCTTGGCCTGGAGTGGCCCGTACCAAGAGACCCAGTACTTC
TRBD1 | TRBJ1-1 | TRBV11-2 | once | CASSPRQGKMNTEAFF | TGTGCCAGCAGCCCTAGACAGGGAAAGATGAACACTGAAGCTTTCTTT
TRBD1 | TRBJ2-7 | TRBV2 | . | CASSGTGNEQYF | TGTGCCAGCAGTGGGACAGGGAACGAGCAGTACTTC
. | TRBJ1-2 | TRBV24-1 | . | CATSDSLDSYGYTF | TGTGCCACCAGTGATTCATTGGACAGTTATGGCTACACCTTC
TRBD1 | TRBJ2-2 | TRBV5-1 | . | CASSSGTGGANTGELFF | TGCGCCAGCAGCTCCGGGACAGGGGGCGCGAACACCGGGGAGCTGTTTTTT
TRBD1 | TRBJ1-1 | TRBV19 | . | CATRDRGRGNTEAFF | TGTGCCACCAGGGACAGGGGGCGGGGAAACACTGAAGCTTTCTTT
. | TRBJ1-5 | TRBV3-1/TRBV3-2 | once | CASSQGQGSIDQPQHF | TGTGCCAGCAGCCAAGGCCAGGGGAGTATTGATCAGCCCCAGCATTTT
. | TRBJ1-6 | TRBV3-1/TRBV3-2 | once | CASSPTRRGTTLSYNSPLHF | TGTGCCAGCAGCCCCACCCGCAGGGGTACTACCCTCTCCTATAATTCACCCCTCCACTTT
TRBD1 | TRBJ2-5 | TRBV5-4 | . | CASKLATGIEETQYF | TGTGCCAGCAAGCTTGCGACAGGGATCGAAGAGACCCAGTACTTC
TRBD2 | TRBJ2-1 | TRBV9 | . | CASSPPGLAGVGEQFF | TGTGCCAGCAGCCCACCGGGACTAGCGGGAGTCGGTGAGCAGTTCTTC
. | TRBJ2-7 | TRBV11-2 | . | CASSLSGYEQYF | TGTGCCAGCAGCTTGTCCGGTTACGAGCAGTACTTC